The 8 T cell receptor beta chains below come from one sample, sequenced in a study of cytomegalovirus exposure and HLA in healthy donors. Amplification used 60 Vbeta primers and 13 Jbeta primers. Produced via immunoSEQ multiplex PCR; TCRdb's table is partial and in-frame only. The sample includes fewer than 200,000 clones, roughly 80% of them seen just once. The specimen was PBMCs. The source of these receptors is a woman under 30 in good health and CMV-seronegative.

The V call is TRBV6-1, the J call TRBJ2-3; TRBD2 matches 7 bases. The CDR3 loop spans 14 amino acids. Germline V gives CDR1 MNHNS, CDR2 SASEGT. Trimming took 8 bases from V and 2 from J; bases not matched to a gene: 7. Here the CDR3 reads CASVTSAYTDTQYF. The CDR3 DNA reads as TGTGCCAGCGTTACTAGCGCGTACACAGATACGCAGTATTTT.

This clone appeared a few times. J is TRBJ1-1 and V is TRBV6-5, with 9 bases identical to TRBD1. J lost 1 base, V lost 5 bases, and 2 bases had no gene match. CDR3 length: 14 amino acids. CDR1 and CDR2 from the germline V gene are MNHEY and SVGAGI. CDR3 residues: CASSRGQGNTEAFF. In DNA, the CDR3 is TGTGCCAGCAGTCGGGGACAGGGGAACACTGAAGCTTTCTTT.

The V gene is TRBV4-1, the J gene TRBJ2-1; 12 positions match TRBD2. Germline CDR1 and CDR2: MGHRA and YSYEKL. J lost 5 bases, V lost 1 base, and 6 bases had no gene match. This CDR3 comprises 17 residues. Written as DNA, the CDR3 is TGCGCCAGCAGCCAAGTCCAGAGACTAGCGGGAGACAATGAGCAGTTCTTC. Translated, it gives CASSQVQRLAGDNEQFF.

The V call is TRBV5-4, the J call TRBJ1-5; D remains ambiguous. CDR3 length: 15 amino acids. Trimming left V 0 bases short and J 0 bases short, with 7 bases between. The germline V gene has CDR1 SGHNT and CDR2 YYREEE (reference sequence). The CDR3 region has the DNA TGTGCCAGCAGCTTGGACGGGTATAGCAATCAGCCCCAGCATTTT. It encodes CASSLDGYSNQPQHF.

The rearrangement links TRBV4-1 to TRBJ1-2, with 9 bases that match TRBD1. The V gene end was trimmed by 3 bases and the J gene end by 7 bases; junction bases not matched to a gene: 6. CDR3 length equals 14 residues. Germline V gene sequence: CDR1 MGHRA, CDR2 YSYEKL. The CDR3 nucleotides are TGCGCCAGCAGCCACCAAGGGACAGGGTTTGGCTACACCTTC. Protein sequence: CASSHQGTGFGYTF.

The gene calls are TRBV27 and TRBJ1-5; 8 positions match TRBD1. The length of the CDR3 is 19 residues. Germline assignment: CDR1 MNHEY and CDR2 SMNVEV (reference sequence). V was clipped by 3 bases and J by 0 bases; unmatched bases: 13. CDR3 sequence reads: CASSFSGVTGGDSNQPQHF. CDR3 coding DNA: TGTGCCAGCAGTTTTTCGGGAGTTACAGGGGGGGATAGCAATCAGCCCCAGCATTTT.

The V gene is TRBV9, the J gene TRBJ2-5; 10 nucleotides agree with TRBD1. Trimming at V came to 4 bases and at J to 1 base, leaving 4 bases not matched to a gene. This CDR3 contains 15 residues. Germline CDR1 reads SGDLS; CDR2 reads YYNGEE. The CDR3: CASSPRTGGQETQYF. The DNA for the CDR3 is TGTGCCAGCAGCCCCCGGACAGGGGGCCAAGAGACCCAGTACTTC.

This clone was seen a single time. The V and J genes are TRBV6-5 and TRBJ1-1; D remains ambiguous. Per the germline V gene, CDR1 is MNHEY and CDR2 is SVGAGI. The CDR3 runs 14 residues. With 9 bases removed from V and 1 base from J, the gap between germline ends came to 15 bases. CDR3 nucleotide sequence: TGTGCCAGTTCCCTGAGGGTTAAGAACACTGAAGCTTTCTTT. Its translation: CASSLRVKNTEAFF.